This passage covers 23 T cell receptor beta chains from one sample sequenced in a study of OX40 agonist ivuxolimab in advanced cancers. Measured with immunoSEQ multiplex PCR; TCRdb has only the in-frame clones, and not every one. The sample lists fewer than 45,000 clones; over 60% were seen once. The sequencing used CD4+ or CD8+ T cells sorted from blood, collected in a trial of the OX40 agonist ivuxolimab. The receptors were sampled from an adult with an advanced solid tumor such as melanoma, head and neck, liver or kidney cancer.

V usage is TRBV7-9 and J usage is TRBJ2-3; D unresolved. The V end was cut by 1 base, the J end by 1 base, with 9 bases between. The length of the CDR3 is 15 residues. Per germline, CDR1 SEHNR and CDR2 FQNEAQ (reference sequence). The CDR3 here is CASSLGHPRTDTQYF. Written as DNA, the CDR3 is TGTGCCAGCAGCTTAGGGCATCCGCGCACAGATACGCAGTATTTT.

This chain connects TRBV5-1 to TRBJ2-3; TRBD2 agrees at 7 bases. The CDR3 is 14 amino acids. Germline CDR1 and CDR2: SGHRS and YFSETQ. V lost 5 bases to trimming and J lost 3 bases; unmatched junction nucleotides: 6. CDR3 in amino acids: CASRSAGVTDTQYF. The DNA for the CDR3 is TGCGCCAGCAGGTCGGCGGGGGTAACAGATACGCAGTATTTT.

The chain couples TRBV6-6 to TRBJ1-1; D gene ambiguous. Germline V gene sequence: CDR1 MNHNY, CDR2 SVGAGI (reference sequence). V lost 6 bases and J 1 base, leaving 9 bases between the germline ends. This CDR3 comprises 13 residues. The CDR3 sequence is CASSQLKNTEAFF. Here the CDR3 DNA reads TGTGCCAGCAGCCAACTTAAGAACACTGAAGCTTTCTTT.

This clone was seen a single time. The rearrangement joins TRBV10-3 to TRBJ1-1, with D uncertain. CDR3 size: 13 residues. Germline loops: CDR1 ENHRY, CDR2 SYGVKD. Trimming cost V 6 bases and J 1 base, with 9 bases left between them. The CDR3 loop reads CAISRTWNTEAFF. The DNA of the CDR3 is TGTGCCATCAGCCGCACATGGAACACTGAAGCTTTCTTT.

To note about this clone: An end of the junction differs from the germline gene, which may be a read error. The chain has TRBV5-1 and TRBJ1-3, with 7 bases identical to TRBD1. The CDR3 extends over 15 amino acids. Germline CDR1 and CDR2: SGHRS and YFSETQ. CDR3 coding DNA: TGCGCCAGCAGCTTGGATGGGACAGACGGAAACATCATATATTTT. Amino acids: CASSLDGTDGNIIYF.

The chain employs TRBV10-3 and TRBJ2-7; D may be TRBD1 (5 bases). Deletions cut 0 bases from V and 7 bases from J, with 13 bases between. Per the germline V gene, CDR1 is ENHRY and CDR2 is SYGVKD. The CDR3 is 14 residues long. DNA of the CDR3: TGTGCCATCAGTGAGTCAATGGGGCGTGATGAGCAGTACGTC. This encodes CAISESMGRDEQYV.

The chain couples TRBV4-1 to TRBJ1-1; D is perhaps TRBD1 (5 bases). Per the germline V gene, CDR1 is MGHRA and CDR2 is YSYEKL. This CDR3 has 16 residues. V was cut by 0 bases and J by 10 bases, with 21 bases left in between. As DNA, the CDR3 is TGCGCCAGCAGCCAAGACCCCTGGGAGCTAGGGGTTGGAGCTTTCTTT. Its protein is CASSQDPWELGVGAFF.

V gene TRBV21-1 combines with J gene TRBJ2-1; TRBD2, the D gene given by the table, was not confirmed from the DNA. TRBV21-1 is noted as a pseudogene. This CDR3 is 20 amino acids long. CDR3 region: CASSKALASGGLSSYNEQFF. CDR3 DNA sequence: TGTGCCAGCAGCAAAGCCCTGGCTAGCGGGGGGCTTAGCTCCTACAATGAGCAGTTCTTC.

The DNA for the CDR3 is TGTGCCAGCAACCTGGGGGCTGCTAGTGGGGTCACAGATACGCAGTATTTT. Its translation: CASNLGAASGVTDTQYF. V usage is TRBV7-9 and J usage is TRBJ2-3, with D maybe TRBD1 (6 bases). V was pared by 7 bases and J by 2 bases, with 22 bases between. CDR1 is SEHNR and CDR2 is FQNEAQ in the germline V gene (reference sequence). This CDR3 has 17 residues.

The chain has TRBV18 and TRBJ2-1, with D possibly being TRBD1 (6 bases). This CDR3 contains 14 residues. Between the trimmed V and J ends, which lost 4 bases and 8 bases, there was a span of 15 bases. CDR1 KGHSH and CDR2 LQKENI come from the germline V gene. The CDR3 nucleotides are TGTGCCAGCTCACGAGAGGTACAGGGCCATGAGCAGTTCTTC. It translates to CASSREVQGHEQFF.

This sequence joins TRBV18 and TRBJ2-1; the D gene is possibly TRBD2 (6 bases). CDR1 is KGHSH and CDR2 is LQKENI in the germline V gene. V lost 6 bases and J lost 2, with 17 bases in between. The CDR3 contains 16 residues. CDR3 protein: CASSPTRGPTYNEQFF. The CDR3 coding sequence is TGTGCCAGCTCTCCGACGCGGGGCCCGACCTACAATGAGCAGTTCTTC.

The chain combines TRBV6-6 with TRBJ2-7, with a weak D call TRBD2 (6 bases). From germline, CDR1 is MNHNY and CDR2 SVGAGI (reference sequence). V dropped 5 bases and J dropped 7 bases, with 12 bases sitting between them. The CDR3 sequence is 12 residues long. Written as DNA, the CDR3 is TGTGCCAGCAGTGAGGGAGGCGGGGAGCAGTACTTC. It codes for CASSEGGGEQYF.

The rearrangement links TRBV18 to TRBJ1-1; D is ambiguous. Trimming took off 0 bases at V and 1 base at J, with 12 bases between the two ends. This CDR3 has 16 residues. CDR1 KGHSH and CDR2 LQKENI come from the germline V gene. The CDR3: CASSPPGARGNTEAFF. CDR3 nucleotide sequence: TGTGCCAGCTCACCACCCGGAGCGAGAGGGAACACTGAAGCTTTCTTT.

The chain combines TRBV4-2 with TRBJ2-2; the D is unclear. V gave up 2 bases and J gave up 4 bases, with 20 bases separating them. From germline, CDR1 is LGHNA and CDR2 YNFKEQ. The CDR3 runs 18 residues. CDR3 in amino acids: CASSQRSGAGSGTGELFF. CDR3 in DNA: TGTGCCAGCAGCCAACGCTCCGGCGCAGGCTCGGGCACCGGGGAGCTGTTTTTT.

V usage is TRBV5-1 and J usage is TRBJ2-7, with 8 bases identical to TRBD1. The CDR3 length is 15 residues. Germline values: CDR1 SGHRS, CDR2 YFSETQ. J was trimmed by 4 bases and V by 2 bases; bases with no gene match: 8. In DNA, the CDR3 is TGCGCCAGCAGCTTAAAATTCGACAGGGGATACGAGCAGTACTTC. This encodes CASSLKFDRGYEQYF.

This clone rates as medium-sized (0.01 to 0.1%). This chain joins TRBV5-4 and TRBJ1-1, with a possible D match to TRBD1 (5 bases). Trimming took 2 bases from V and 7 from J, leaving 12 bases between them. The CDR3 extends over 13 amino acids. Germline CDR1 reads SGHNT; CDR2 reads YYREEE (reference sequence). The CDR3 here is CASSLGGTGEAFF. CDR3 nucleotides: TGTGCCAGCAGCTTAGGTGGGACTGGTGAAGCTTTCTTT.

The chain carries TRBV5-1 and TRBJ1-3, with 7 bases aligning to TRBD1. The CDR3 is made up of 17 amino acids. Germline V gives CDR1 SGHRS, CDR2 YFSETQ. Trimming took 0 bases from V and 0 from J; bases not matched to a gene: 6. In DNA form, the CDR3 reads TGCGCCAGCAGCTTGGTGGTTGGACAGGCCTCTGGAAACACCATATATTTT. Its protein is CASSLVVGQASGNTIYF.

The rearrangement links TRBV10-3 to TRBJ2-2; D is ambiguous. Per the germline V gene, CDR1 is ENHRY and CDR2 is SYGVKD. Trimming shortened V by 3 bases and J by 1 base, and 6 bases separated the two germline ends. The CDR3 sequence is 14 residues long. The CDR3 region is CAISERQNTGELFF. For the CDR3, the DNA is TGTGCCATCAGTGAAAGGCAGAACACCGGGGAGCTGTTTTTT.

The count of this clone is one. The chain combines TRBV2 with TRBJ2-3; perhaps TRBD1 as D (6 bases). The CDR3 loop spans 15 amino acids. CDR1 SNHLY and CDR2 FYNNEI come from the germline V gene. V lost 6 bases and J 2 bases, leaving 15 bases between the germline ends. The CDR3 loop is CASRAGTQNTDTQYF. The CDR3 nucleotides are TGTGCCAGCAGGGCCGGGACACAAAACACAGATACGCAGTATTTT.

This clone was seen just once. The genes are TRBV10-3 and TRBJ1-1; the D gene is possibly TRBD1 (6 bases). The V gene lost 6 bases and the J gene lost 6 bases, with 17 bases spanning the gap. The CDR3 is made up of 14 amino acids. Germline V gene data show CDR1 as ENHRY and CDR2 as SYGVKD. Here the CDR3 DNA reads TGTGCCATCAGATTGTCTGGACAGTTACCTGAAGCTTTCTTT. Its translation: CAIRLSGQLPEAFF.

This clone was seen repeatedly, ten times or more. V usage is TRBV7-9 and J usage is TRBJ1-2; D is perhaps TRBD1 (6 bases). V lost 4 bases and J 8 bases, leaving 23 bases between the germline ends. The CDR3 consists of 16 residues. CDR1 SEHNR and CDR2 FQNEAQ come from the germline V gene (reference sequence). The CDR3 here is CASSSPDRILLEGYTF. The CDR3 DNA follows: TGTGCCAGCAGCTCGCCCGACAGGATCCTCCTTGAAGGCTACACCTTC.

The chain is built from TRBV27 and TRBJ1-2, with D maybe TRBD1 (6 bases). The CDR3 is made up of 16 amino acids. CDR1 MNHEY and CDR2 SMNVEV come from the germline V gene (reference sequence). With 4 bases removed from V and 0 bases from J, the gap between germline ends came to 15 bases. For the CDR3, the DNA is TGTGCCAGCAGTTCGGACAGAGGGAATACTAACTATGGCTACACCTTC. As protein: CASSSDRGNTNYGYTF.

This clone turned up a few times. The genes are TRBV4-2 and TRBJ2-1, with D uncertain. The germline V and J ends were trimmed by 0 bases and 9 bases, with 9 bases remaining between them. The CDR3 runs to 13 residues. From germline, CDR1 is LGHNA and CDR2 YNFKEQ. Written as DNA, the CDR3 is TGTGCCAGCAGCCAAGATCCCGGTGGTGAGCAGTTCTTC. It translates to CASSQDPGGEQFF.